These 14 T cell receptor beta chains originate from one sample sequenced in a study of cytomegalovirus exposure and HLA in healthy donors. It was with 60 Vbeta and 13 Jbeta primers that the PCR ran. Libraries were prepared by immunoSEQ multiplex PCR; TCRdb keeps only in-frame clonotypes and omits some of them. The table lists about 120,000 clones, around 76% of them singletons. The specimen was PBMCs. These receptors were obtained from a man in his fifties or sixties in good health and CMV-seropositive.

The chain has TRBV5-1 and TRBJ1-5; possibly TRBD1 for D (6 bases). V lost 0 bases, J lost 6 bases, and 13 bases lay in between. From germline, CDR1 is SGHRS and CDR2 YFSETQ. The CDR3 contains 15 residues. The CDR3 DNA reads as TGCGCCAGCAGCTTGGCTGGGGGGGCAGGTCAGCCCCAGCATTTT. Its protein product is CASSLAGGAGQPQHF.

The chain couples TRBV5-1 to TRBJ2-2; 12 bases align to TRBD2. CDR1 is SGHRS and CDR2 is YFSETQ in the germline V gene. The CDR3 extends over 16 amino acids. V shed 3 bases and J 0 bases; nucleotides not matched to a gene: 0. CDR3 in amino acids: CASSWTSGANTGELFF. The CDR3 DNA reads TGCGCCAGCAGCTGGACTAGCGGGGCGAACACCGGGGAGCTGTTTTTT.

The gene calls are TRBV9 and TRBJ2-2, with TRBD1 identical over 11 bases. The CDR3 extends over 16 amino acids. The germline V gene has CDR1 SGDLS and CDR2 YYNGEE. V dropped 0 bases and J dropped 4; count of bases not matched to a gene: 2. DNA of the CDR3: TGTGCCAGCAGCGTAGGAGGGACAGGGGGCACCGGGGAGCTGTTTTTT. Translating it yields CASSVGGTGGTGELFF. Supplemented by reference TRBV9 and TRBJ2-2, the full variable domain reads DSGVTQTPKHLITATGQRVTLRCSPRSGDLSVYWYQQSLDQGLQFLIQYYNGEERAKGNILERFSAQQFPDLHSELNLSSLELGDSALYFCASSVGGTGGTGELFFGEGSRLTVL.

The CDR3 region is CASSAWLSEGGNTIYF. CDR3 bases: TGTGCCAGCAGCGCTTGGCTGTCGGAGGGCGGAAACACCATATATTTT. The chain employs TRBV7-6 and TRBJ1-3; the D is unclear. Germline-derived CDR1 and CDR2 are SGHVS and FNYEAQ. V was clipped by 5 bases and J by 4 bases, with 18 bases between them. The CDR3 contains 16 residues.

This chain's CDR3 is CASSRGQGLDYGYTF. The CDR3, as DNA: TGTGCCAGCAGCAGGGGACAGGGGCTAGACTATGGCTACACCTTC. The chain is built from TRBV21-1 and TRBJ1-2; the table names TRBD1, a call not compared with the DNA. TRBV21-1 is listed as a pseudogene. CDR3 size: 15 residues.

The table lists this clone with a count of one. The V and J genes are TRBV28 and TRBJ2-6; 11 bases match TRBD1. The length of the CDR3 is 18 residues. V dropped 8 bases and J dropped 0; count of bases not matched to a gene: 9. CDR1 and CDR2 from the germline V gene are MDHEN and SYDVKM. The CDR3 nucleotides read TGTGCCAGCGATGGGCGGACAGGGGGCTCCTCTGGGGCCAACGTCCTGACTTTC. It yields the protein CASDGRTGGSSGANVLTF.

This chain joins TRBV5-5 and TRBJ1-4, with D possibly being TRBD1 (6 bases). The germline V gene has CDR1 SGHKS and CDR2 YYEKEE (reference sequence). V was cut by 1 base and J by 8 bases, with 15 bases left in between. The CDR3 is made up of 15 amino acids. Here the CDR3 reads CASSLPRGIGEKLFF. The CDR3 region has the DNA TGTGCCAGCAGCTTGCCCAGGGGTATCGGGGAAAAACTGTTTTTT.

This chain links TRBV7-2 with TRBJ2-5; the D gene is possibly TRBD1 (6 bases). CDR3 length: 14 residues. Germline CDR1 reads SGHTA; CDR2 reads FQGNSA. V was trimmed by 5 bases and J by 2 bases, leaving 12 bases between them. CDR3 in amino acids: CASSKRTVQETQYF. The CDR3 nucleotides are TGTGCCAGCAGCAAGAGGACAGTACAAGAGACCCAGTACTTC.

This chain links TRBV27 with TRBJ1-2; D might be TRBD1 (5 bases). Trimming removed 8 bases at V and 4 bases at J, with 14 bases between. This CDR3 comprises 13 residues. Looked up from germline, CDR1 is MNHEY and CDR2 is SMNVEV (reference sequence). Here the CDR3 reads CASSPGPTYGYTF. CDR3 bases: TGTGCCAGCTCCCCAGGGCCGACCTATGGCTACACCTTC.

The V and J genes are TRBV11-2 and TRBJ2-5, with D unresolved. Deletions cut 1 base from V and 7 bases from J, with 19 bases between. Germline V lookup: CDR1 SGHAT, CDR2 FQNNGV. The CDR3 contains 16 residues. CDR3 nucleotides: TGTGCCAGCAGCTTAGGTTTTGGAGCTCTCGTGGCGACCCAGTACTTC. Amino acid sequence: CASSLGFGALVATQYF.

The rearrangement joins TRBV10-2 to TRBJ2-7, with 12 bases matching TRBD1. This CDR3 has 14 residues. V shed 3 bases and J 6 bases; nucleotides not matched to a gene: 3. In germline, CDR1 is WSHSY, CDR2 SAAADI. CDR3 in DNA: TGCGCCAGCAGTGACTGGGACAGGGGGCGCGAGCAGTACTTC. Translation gives CASSDWDRGREQYF.

The chain has TRBV12-5 and TRBJ2-2; TRBD1 might be the D (6 bases). Germline CDR1 and CDR2: LGHNT and FRNRAP. V shed 6 bases and J shed 0 bases, with 11 bases lying between them. The CDR3 totals 15 residues. In DNA form, the CDR3 reads TGTGCTAGTGGCCCGGGACACACGAACACCGGGGAGCTGTTTTTT. As protein: CASGPGHTNTGELFF.

The chain joins TRBV11-2 to TRBJ2-7; no firm D call. The CDR3 is made up of 14 amino acids. V gave up 2 bases and J gave up 3 bases, with 11 bases separating them. Germline loops: CDR1 SGHAT, CDR2 FQNNGV. The CDR3 region is CASSLIQSHYEQYF. The CDR3 DNA is TGTGCCAGCAGCTTAATACAGAGCCACTACGAGCAGTACTTC.

This clone was counted a few times. The J gene is TRBJ1-1, the V gene TRBV29-1; D perhaps matches TRBD1 (5 bases). The length of the CDR3 is 14 residues. The V gene's germline CDR1 is SQVTM and CDR2 ANQGSEA. V was shortened by 7 bases and J by 5 bases, with 20 bases between the two germline ends. CDR3 region: CSGESVGRGTEAFF. CDR3 bases: TGCAGCGGCGAAAGTGTGGGGCGAGGAACTGAAGCTTTCTTT.